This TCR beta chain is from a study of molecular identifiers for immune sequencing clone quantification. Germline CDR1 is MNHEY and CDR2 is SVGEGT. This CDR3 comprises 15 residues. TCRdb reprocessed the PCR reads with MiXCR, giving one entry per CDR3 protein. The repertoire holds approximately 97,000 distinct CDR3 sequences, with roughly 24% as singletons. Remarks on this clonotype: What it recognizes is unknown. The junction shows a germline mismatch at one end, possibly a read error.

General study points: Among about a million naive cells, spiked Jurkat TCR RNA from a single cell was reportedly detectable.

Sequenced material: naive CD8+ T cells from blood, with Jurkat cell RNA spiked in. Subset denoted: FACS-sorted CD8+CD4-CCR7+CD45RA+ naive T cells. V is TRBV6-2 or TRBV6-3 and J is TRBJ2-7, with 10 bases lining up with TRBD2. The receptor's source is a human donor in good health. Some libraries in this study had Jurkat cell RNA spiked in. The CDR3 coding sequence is TGTGTCAGCAGTCACCCCGGACTAGCGGTTTACGAGCAGTACTTC. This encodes CVSSHPGLAVYEQYF.